Listed here are 18 T cell receptor beta chains from one sample, sequenced in a study of blood T cell repertoires in COVID-19. TCRdb keeps only in-frame clones here, not all; method: immunoSEQ multiplex PCR. The sample contains 95,000 to 150,000 clones, 80% to 90% of which appear only once. The sequencing sample was made of peripheral blood. All receptors derive from a man at least 80 years old with active or convalescent COVID-19.

This clone appeared a few times. The V and J genes are TRBV12-3 or TRBV12-4 and TRBJ1-2; D may be TRBD1 (5 bases). Trimming took off 2 bases at V and 8 bases at J, with 9 bases between the two ends. The CDR3 consists of 12 residues. CDR3 DNA: TGTGCCAGCAGTTTACCAGGGCAAGGCTACACCTTC. This translates into CASSLPGQGYTF.

Notes on this clone: Other nucleotide sequences from this sample produce the same CDR3. The rearrangement uses TRBV28 and TRBJ2-7; 7 nucleotides line up with TRBD1. V was pared by 6 bases and J by 1 base, with 0 bases of the junction left unmatched. Germline V gives CDR1 MDHEN, CDR2 SYDVKM. The CDR3 spans 12 residues. The CDR3 loop reads CASRTGSYEQYF. The CDR3 DNA is TGTGCCAGCAGGACAGGGTCCTACGAGCAGTACTTC.

The chain is built from TRBV28 and TRBJ2-7, with 7 bases fitting TRBD1. This CDR3 comprises 13 residues. Germline CDR1 is MDHEN and CDR2 is SYDVKM. J was trimmed by 6 bases and V by 6 bases; bases with no gene match: 8. In DNA, the CDR3 is TGTGCCAGCAGGTCCCCGGACAGGTCCGAGCAGTACTTC. Translation gives CASRSPDRSEQYF.

The DNA for the CDR3 is TGTGCCAGCAGGGACAGGGCGTCGAACACTGAAGCTTTCTTT. It yields the protein CASRDRASNTEAFF. This chain links TRBV6-5 with TRBJ1-1, with 8 positions matching TRBD1. The CDR3 runs to 14 residues. After removal of 6 bases from V and 1 base from J, the junction contained 4 bases not matched to a gene. Germline assignment: CDR1 MNHEY and CDR2 SVGAGI.

The J gene is TRBJ2-7, the V gene TRBV7-2; TRBD1 agrees at 8 bases. Looked up from germline, CDR1 is SGHTA and CDR2 is FQGNSA. The CDR3 length is 15 residues. Germline trimming cut 2 bases from V and 2 bases from J; bases unmatched to any gene: 5. CDR3 sequence reads: CASSLSTGATYEQYF. CDR3 bases: TGTGCCAGCAGCTTATCGACAGGGGCCACCTACGAGCAGTACTTC.

This clone was seen a handful of times. This CDR3 is CASSFARDTEAFF. In DNA form, the CDR3 reads TGTGCCAGCAGCTTTGCCAGGGACACTGAAGCTTTCTTT. This chain connects TRBV7-2 to TRBJ1-1, with a weak D call TRBD1 (5 bases). Trimming left V 3 bases short and J 3 bases short, with 8 bases between. Germline V lookup: CDR1 SGHTA, CDR2 FQGNSA. The CDR3 loop spans 13 amino acids.

V usage is TRBV5-1 and J usage is TRBJ1-1; 10 nucleotides agree with TRBD1. This CDR3 comprises 14 residues. V shed 4 bases, J shed 6 bases, and the junction held 6 bases outside the gene matches. CDR1 SGHRS and CDR2 YFSETQ come from the germline V gene. The CDR3 sequence: CASSGDRGSAEAFF. CDR3 in DNA: TGCGCCAGCAGCGGGGACAGGGGTAGCGCTGAAGCTTTCTTT.

The rearrangement links TRBV2 to TRBJ1-2; D might be TRBD1 (5 bases). The CDR3 consists of 16 residues. The germline CDR1 and CDR2 sequences are SNHLY and FYNNEI. Deletions cut 3 bases from V and 4 bases from J, with 18 bases between. The CDR3 nucleotides are TGTGCCAGCAGTGAGGGACTCACAGGAGTCGTCTATGGCTACACCTTC. Protein product: CASSEGLTGVVYGYTF. The full variable domain, rest sourced from reference TRBV2 and TRBJ1-2, is EPEVTQTPSHQVTQMGQEVILRCVPISNHLYFYWYRQILGQKVEFLVSFYNNEISEKSEIFDDQFSVERPDGSNFTLKIRSTKLEDSAMYFCASSEGLTGVVYGYTFGSGTRLTVV.

The chain joins TRBV5-4 to TRBJ2-5; 13 nucleotides match TRBD2. Germline-derived CDR1 and CDR2 are SGHNT and YYREEE (reference sequence). This CDR3 contains 17 residues. J lost 3 bases, V lost 4 bases, and 9 bases had no gene match. The CDR3 is CASSVASGTSGKETQYF. In nucleotides, the CDR3 is TGTGCCAGCAGCGTTGCGTCCGGGACTAGCGGGAAAGAGACCCAGTACTTC.

J is TRBJ1-1 and V is TRBV4-3; TRBD1 aligns across 7 bases. The J segment lost 0 bases and the V segment lost 4 bases, leaving 11 bases of the junction unmatched. CDR3 length: 17 amino acids. Per germline, CDR1 LGHNA and CDR2 YSLEER. For the CDR3, the DNA is TGCGCCAGCAGCCGCGGGACAGTTACTCCCATGAACACTGAAGCTTTCTTT. It codes for CASSRGTVTPMNTEAFF.

V gene TRBV7-9 combines with J gene TRBJ2-5; 9 nucleotides match TRBD2. This CDR3 is 14 amino acids long. V shed 6 bases and J 5 bases; nucleotides not matched to a gene: 7. Germline V gene lookup returns CDR1 SEHNR and CDR2 FQNEAQ (reference sequence). CDR3 amino acids: CASSRLAAKETQYF. CDR3 nucleotides: TGTGCCAGCAGTCGACTAGCGGCAAAGGAGACCCAGTACTTC.

V usage is TRBV11-2 and J usage is TRBJ1-3; TRBD1 aligns across 9 bases. This CDR3 spans 15 amino acids. CDR1 and CDR2 from the germline V gene are SGHAT and FQNNGV. Trimming took 4 bases from V and 6 from J; bases not matched to a gene: 7. The CDR3, as DNA: TGTGCCAGCAGCTCCAGGGACAGGGACCTAAACACCATATATTTT. Its translation is CASSSRDRDLNTIYF.

The rearrangement uses TRBV11-2 and TRBJ2-1, with D perhaps TRBD1 (6 bases). Germline CDR1 is SGHAT and CDR2 is FQNNGV. This CDR3 is 15 amino acids long. The germline V and J ends were trimmed by 5 bases and 5 bases, with 16 bases remaining between them. DNA of the CDR3: TGTGCCAGCAGCCCCCCAGAACAGGGTAACAATGAGCAGTTCTTC. Its protein is CASSPPEQGNNEQFF.

V gene TRBV9 combines with J gene TRBJ2-5, with TRBD2 identical over 14 bases. Germline lookup yields CDR1 SGDLS and CDR2 YYNGEE. V lost 3 bases to trimming and J lost 5 bases; unmatched junction nucleotides: 6. The CDR3 sequence is 16 residues long. In DNA form, the CDR3 reads TGTGCCAGCAGCGCGACTAGCGGGGGGGCTTGGGAGACCCAGTACTTC. Translating it yields CASSATSGGAWETQYF.

V is TRBV7-2 and J is TRBJ2-1; TRBD2 aligns across 8 bases. This CDR3 is built from 16 residues. Germline CDR1 SGHTA, CDR2 FQGNSA. Unmatched junction bases numbered 11, after V lost 3 bases and J lost 7 bases. CDR3 in DNA: TGTGCCAGCAGCTTTGTGGGCGGGGGGAATCGAAATGAGCAGTTCTTC. Protein sequence: CASSFVGGGNRNEQFF.

The rearrangement joins TRBV10-3 to TRBJ1-6; D gene uncertain. CDR3 length: 16 amino acids. V dropped 0 bases and J dropped 7 bases, with 13 bases sitting between them. Germline V gene data show CDR1 as ENHRY and CDR2 as SYGVKD. CDR3 in DNA: TGTGCCATCAGTGAGTCGGGAGGAATCCAAAATTCACCCCTCCACTTT. It encodes CAISESGGIQNSPLHF.

The rearrangement links TRBV9 to TRBJ2-5, with 12 bases matching TRBD2. Per germline, CDR1 SGDLS and CDR2 YYNGEE. This CDR3 has 19 residues. The J segment lost 5 bases and the V segment lost 0 bases, leaving 14 bases of the junction unmatched. In DNA, the CDR3 is TGTGCCAGCAGCGTAGCTGCAGGACTAGCGGGGACCCCGGGGGAGACCCAGTACTTC. It translates to CASSVAAGLAGTPGETQYF. The full variable domain, in which reference TRBV9 and TRBJ2-5 provide the parts outside the CDR3, is DSGVTQTPKHLITATGQRVTLRCSPRSGDLSVYWYQQSLDQGLQFLIQYYNGEERAKGNILERFSAQQFPDLHSELNLSSLELGDSALYFCASSVAAGLAGTPGETQYFGPGTRLLVL.

V and J are TRBV5-6 and TRBJ2-5; 9 positions agree with TRBD1. The CDR3 contains 15 residues. The germline V gene has CDR1 SGHDT and CDR2 YYEEEE. V was clipped by 0 bases and J by 5 bases; unmatched bases: 5. The CDR3 sequence is CASSLGGTGKETQYF. As DNA, the CDR3 is TGTGCCAGCAGCTTGGGGGGGACAGGGAAGGAGACCCAGTACTTC.